The entry that follows covers one TCR beta chain sequence. The target of this receptor is not known. No clone much larger than this one lies a single base away; base qualities are absent. This entry belongs to a study of cytomegalovirus exposure and HLA in healthy donors (dated by TCRdb to 2016 to 2017). About the study as a whole: An earlier analysis of 587 of the donors reported under 300 Gb of sequence data and 100 million to 120 million unique TCR beta sequences obtained from approximately 180 million T cells. An early release that covered about 600 HLA-typed donors contained around 330 gigabases of sequencing data and roughly 84 million unique TCR sequences. Of the 300 to 500 genotyped donors, roughly 80% were placed in the genetic ancestry cluster associated with self-reported Caucasian donors. The study was designed to test whether signatures of past pathogen exposure could be identified by cataloging public T cell receptors. The study profiled the T cell repertoires of about 640 subjects by immunosequencing and related them to cytomegalovirus serostatus. In addition to the first cohort of hundreds of subjects, a separate validation cohort of approximately 110 different subjects was used. High-throughput TCR immunosequencing, statistical association of individual TCRs with disease status, and machine learning were combined to predict cytomegalovirus infection status. To study patterns of TCR occurrence, a later analysis re-analyzed previously published TCR beta repertoires from under 750 donors and added high-resolution HLA genotyping. In the later analysis, no new phenotypic data were used to find candidate immune exposures; instead, reliance was placed on TCR beta sequences and their occurrence across donors. An earlier analysis of some 500 of the donors applied high-throughput TCR beta sequencing to assess whether each TCR beta V gene segment acted as functional or pseudogenic. Donor age, sex, ethnicity and CMV serostatus were compiled together with the repertoire data. A later genetic analysis used genome-wide SNP genotypes for about 60% of the roughly 670 donors, treating that subset as a discovery cohort. All discovery cohort repertoires had been generated using a single sequencing platform. HLA typing included class I and class II loci at four-digit resolution. Typing coverage varied by locus: roughly 629-640 donors for A, B, C, DRB1 and DQB1; 500 to 550 for DQA1; more than 600 for DPA1; approximately 450 for DPB1. Because of strong linkage in the cohort, a few DR-DQ haplotypes were treated as single units for association and clustering. Across about 370 genotyped donors of the cohort, an average of roughly 230,000 unique TCR beta nucleotide sequences per donor were sequenced, and 15% to 20% of those sequences were non-productive. The paper as a whole reports these results and caveats: In a later analysis, several top co-occurrence clusters were reported to appear linked to parvovirus B19, influenza, CMV and Epstein-Barr virus. In a later analysis, the rate of TCR association differed among HLA loci, with DRB1 alleles having the most associated TCRs and HLA-C alleles having the fewest. V-gene and J-gene trimming of TCR beta chains was associated with a missense DCLRE1C variant in a later genetic analysis, and the association was replicated in an independent cohort. A total of fewer than 200 TCR beta chains were listed by the study as associated with cytomegalovirus. Immune exposure information for the cohort was limited to CMV serostatus. According to a later genetic analysis, donors in an Asian-associated ancestry cluster had fewer N-insertions in productive TCRs than the approximately 670-donor mean. The cohort was sequenced for TCR beta chains only, and without alpha or paired-chain data the features that could be detected were limited. A further reported finding was that TCR beta sequences accurately predicted the HLA-A and HLA-B alleles for most subjects in the first cohort. In a later analysis, HLA-associated TCR beta chains showed more clonal expansion and lower generation probabilities than non-associated chains that were equally common. A later analysis associated about 17,000 TCR beta sequences with specific HLA alleles at a false discovery rate of 0.05. The authors suggested that the approach could potentially be generalized to other disease states and immunological phenotypes. Across donors, most TCR sequences were observed very rarely, whereas some public TCRs were present in many individuals. Because HLA typing was unavailable for some donors at each locus, only the typed subset was used in association tests. In a later analysis, most CMV-associated TCR beta chains were found to appear HLA-restricted, with HLA associations seemingly driven largely by CMV exposure. In an earlier analysis of approximately 590 of the donors, most TCR beta V segments appeared in productive rearrangements about 90% or about 30% of the time, broadly matching IMGT annotations. Cytomegalovirus status was reported to be diagnosed by the classifier with high specificity and sensitivity in both the original and validation cohorts. Because counts were too low, around 17 rarely observed V segments, including chromosome 9 orphons, were left out of the earlier analysis of about 500 of the donors. The sequencing pipeline was judged likely to have produced a cluster of highly shared sequence variants as a technical artifact. Correlated functional status among segregating V segments might be attributable to linkage disequilibrium, but an unknown experimental factor could not be ruled out. A few of the identified cytomegalovirus-associated TCR beta chains were confirmed in vitro to be specific for cytomegalovirus antigens. Assigning TCR associations to individual alleles was difficult when HLA alleles, especially DR and DQ, strongly co-occurred. The presence/absence analyses assumed that sequencing depth was roughly uniform across donors, and that assumption may not be true. Some IMGT-functional V segments, including TRBV6-2 and TRBV6-3, could not be distinguished by the 87-base-pair reads and were therefore excluded.

The receptor library was made with the immunoSEQ multiplex PCR assay. The multiplex PCR relied on a mix of 60 forward primers for TCR Vbeta segments and 13 reverse primers for TCR Jbeta segments. The CDR3 region of rearranged TCR beta genes was amplified from genomic DNA with a multiplex PCR assay. On the Illumina HiSeq System, the amplified TCR beta libraries were sequenced as 87-base-pair reads. In the authors' own workflow: A later analysis counted approximately 84 million unique TCR beta chains across the 550 to 700 repertoires, and some 11 million of these chains were shared by at least two donors. Raw reads were error-corrected and collapsed into unique sequences with a nearest-neighbor algorithm that merged closely related sequences to remove PCR and sequencing errors. V, D and J gene segments were assigned by aligning CDR3 sequences to IMGT reference sequences. For a sequence to be retained, at least a six-nucleotide match to both a V gene segment and a J gene segment was required. Rearrangements were called productive when the CDR3 lacked stop codons and stayed in frame with V and J; all others were non-productive. Following IMGT convention, CDR3 was defined as the stretch from the second conserved V-encoded cysteine up to the conserved J-encoded phenylalanine. The earlier analysis of about 590 of the donors excluded sequences that lacked an unambiguous match to a single V gene segment. In an earlier analysis of approximately 590 of the donors, V segments were called functional above 56.7% productive rearrangements and were called segregating when the between-donor standard deviation exceeded 5%. A statistical classification framework was built to diagnose cytomegalovirus status from the catalog of TCR beta chain sequences. In a later analysis, TCR nucleotide sequences were compared against IMGT/GENE-DB human TR gene sequences so that V and J genes could be assigned. Using the TCRdist pipeline, a later analysis assigned CDR3 sequences along with most-parsimonious VDJ recombination scenarios. In a later analysis, each TCR beta chain was defined by its CDR3 amino acid sequence together with its V-gene family, and reads without a unique V-gene family were excluded. To address suspected cross-contamination and a sequencing artifact, a later analysis removed some 620 highly shared, low-generation-probability nucleotide sequences. For each public chain, a later analysis derived a clonal expansion index from normalized ranks of inferred template counts within each repertoire. Generation probabilities in a later analysis came from a VDJ recombination model fitted to out-of-frame rearrangements, and those results were checked against IGoR. A later analysis scored TCR-TCR, TCR-HLA and TCR-CMV co-occurrence with hypergeometric tests, applying a repertoire-size bias correction to TCR pairs. In a later analysis, false discovery rates were estimated by permuting HLA or CMV assignments 20 times. In a later analysis, co-occurring TCRs were grouped using DBSCAN, and TCRdist sequence similarity was added for clustering within HLA-allele-positive subsets. For co-occurrence clustering, repertoires with fewer than 30,000 or more than 120,000 public chains were excluded, along with five or six repertoires with anomalous nucleotide sharing. As stored in TCRdb, this immuneACCESS dataset retains in-frame rearrangements with V and J assigned. A fraction of the clones does not appear; measured against another copy, unresolved V genes explain less than half of the discrepancy, and the remainder lacks a known reason. V, J and clone size were drawn from that table, and D and trimming were deduced from the DNA. The sample has about 170,000 clones on record, 85% of them singletons. The biggest ten clones account for 1% of the sample.

The cohort comprised 550 to 700 healthy bone marrow donors. All cohort members were sampled while nominally healthy, although unrecorded immune exposures were likely present. The donor tested CMV seronegative and was one of the 352 seronegative cohort members. Each donor provided a peripheral blood sample, and peripheral blood mononuclear cells were used for TCR beta sequencing. Genomic DNA extraction from the blood cell samples was performed with the Qiagen DNeasy Blood Extraction Kit. Counted from cysteine to phenylalanine, this CDR3 has 16 amino acids. CDR3 DNA is the only sequence kept; it has 48 bases, read in frame from the first base. V loses 6 bases at its end and J loses 4 bases; junction bases beyond the gene matches: 8. The germline V gene sets CDR1 to MDHEN and CDR2 to SYDVKM.

This TCR was sampled from a boy aged 2 to 9 in good health and CMV-seronegative. Source material: PBMCs. The chain joins TRBV28 to TRBJ2-3, with 12 middle bases fitting TRBD2. The DNA sequence is as follows: TGTGCCAGCAGCACCGGACTAGCGGGACGCTCAGATACGCAGTATTTT. The translation is CASSTGLAGRSDTQYF.